Presented here are 21 T cell receptor beta chains from one specimen sequenced in a study of blood T cell repertoires in COVID-19. Only in-frame clones appear in the TCRdb table, and some are missing; sequencing was by immunoSEQ multiplex PCR. The data contain hundreds of thousands of clones, 85% to 90% of them singletons. Sequencing was performed on peripheral blood. These receptors originate from a woman in her late teens or twenties with acute or convalescent COVID-19.

V usage is TRBV9 and J usage is TRBJ2-1; TRBD2 aligns across 13 bases. Germline CDR1 is SGDLS and CDR2 is YYNGEE. This CDR3 is built from 17 residues. V was pared by 4 bases and J by 3 bases, with 7 bases of the junction left unmatched. The CDR3 sequence is CASSQRLAGGLYNEQFF. DNA of the CDR3: TGTGCCAGCAGCCAGAGACTAGCGGGGGGACTCTACAATGAGCAGTTCTTC.

Only a few counts were recorded for this clone. The chain recombines TRBV7-2 with TRBJ1-5; D is unresolved. Between the trimmed V and J ends, which lost 1 base and 6 bases, there was a span of 13 bases. Germline V gene lookup returns CDR1 SGHTA and CDR2 FQGNSA. This CDR3 contains 15 residues. The CDR3 reads CASSLDVGRAQPQHF. CDR3 DNA: TGTGCCAGCAGCTTAGATGTGGGGAGGGCTCAGCCCCAGCATTTT. Full variable domain (outside the CDR3, taken from reference TRBV7-2 and TRBJ1-5): GAGVSQSPSNKVTEKGKDVELRCDPISGHTALYWYRQSLGQGLEFLIYFQGNSAPDKSGLPSDRFSAERTGGSVSTLTIQRTQQEDSAVYLCASSLDVGRAQPQHFGDGTRLSIL.

V gene TRBV5-4 combines with J gene TRBJ1-1; D is unresolved. CDR3 size: 14 residues. The V gene's germline CDR1 is SGHNT and CDR2 YYREEE (reference sequence). Trimming shortened V by 3 bases and J by 1 base, and 10 bases separated the two germline ends. This CDR3 is CASSYTARNTEAFF. The CDR3 coding sequence is TGTGCCAGCAGCTATACCGCCAGGAACACTGAAGCTTTCTTT.

The chain uses TRBV7-9 and TRBJ2-5; TRBD1 aligns across 7 bases. The ends lost 6 bases at V and 2 bases at J; junction bases unmatched: 9. The CDR3 is made up of 15 amino acids. The germline CDR1 and CDR2 sequences are SEHNR and FQNEAQ (reference sequence). The CDR3 spells CASRRGQALQETQYF. The CDR3 DNA sequence: TGTGCCAGCAGACGCGGACAGGCACTTCAAGAGACCCAGTACTTC.

The J gene is TRBJ1-4, the V gene TRBV4-2; 9 bases are a match to TRBD1. J lost 5 bases, V lost 4 bases, and 8 bases had no gene match. In germline, CDR1 is LGHNA, CDR2 YNFKEQ. The CDR3 runs to 16 residues. The CDR3 region has the DNA TGTGCCAGCAGCCTCGGGGGGGGGACAGGGAATGAAAAACTGTTTTTT. It specifies CASSLGGGTGNEKLFF.

The rearrangement uses TRBV19 and TRBJ2-4, with D maybe TRBD2 (6 bases). The CDR3 has 16 residues. V was clipped by 0 bases and J by 3 bases, with 12 bases between them. CDR1 is LNHDA, CDR2 SQIVND, per germline (reference sequence). The CDR3 nucleotides read TGTGCCAGTAGTATAGATGGGAGGTCCGACAAAAACATTCAGTACTTC. As protein: CASSIDGRSDKNIQYF.

CDR3 coding DNA: TGCGCCAGCAGCTGGGACAGGGGACCGTACGAGCAGTACTTC. Protein product: CASSWDRGPYEQYF. V usage is TRBV5-1 and J usage is TRBJ2-7; 10 positions agree with TRBD1. This CDR3 comprises 14 residues. Germline CDR1 is SGHRS and CDR2 is YFSETQ. With 3 bases clipped from V and 4 bases from J, the junction kept 4 bases outside the gene matches.

The chain carries TRBV24-1 and TRBJ1-1; TRBD1 is a possible D gene (5 bases). Trimming cost V 4 bases and J 1 base, with 12 bases left between them. The CDR3 runs to 15 residues. Germline V lookup: CDR1 KGHDR, CDR2 SFDVKD. The CDR3 sequence is CATSDPRDRNTEAFF. CDR3 DNA sequence: TGTGCCACCAGTGACCCCCGCGACAGGAACACTGAAGCTTTCTTT.

This clone is a singleton in its sample. The chain uses TRBV20-1 and TRBJ2-1; tentatively, D is TRBD2 (5 bases). Germline V gene data show CDR1 as DFQATT and CDR2 as SNEGSKA (reference sequence). The CDR3 loop spans 10 amino acids. V dropped 3 bases and J dropped 15 bases, with 12 bases sitting between them. The CDR3 DNA reads as TGCAGTGCTAGCCCCCCAGAGGGGTTCTTC. Translated, it gives CSASPPEGFF.

The V and J genes are TRBV7-6 and TRBJ2-7; 8 bases map to TRBD1. Germline V gene sequence: CDR1 SGHVS, CDR2 FNYEAQ. CDR3 length equals 16 residues. V lost 4 bases and J lost 6; bases outside the gene matches: 14. The CDR3 nucleotides are TGTGCCAGCAGCTCAGAAACGCGGGCGACAGGGGCCGAGCAGTACTTC. It encodes CASSSETRATGAEQYF.

The chain carries TRBV6-6 and TRBJ1-5; 7 nucleotides agree with TRBD1. In germline, CDR1 is MNHNY, CDR2 SVGAGI (reference sequence). The trim removed 7 bases at V and 2 bases at J, leaving 2 bases unmatched. This CDR3 has 13 amino acids. The CDR3 loop is CASKGAGNQPQHF. The CDR3 DNA follows: TGTGCCAGCAAGGGGGCCGGCAATCAGCCCCAGCATTTT.

The chain recombines TRBV4-2 with TRBJ2-3; D might be TRBD2 (5 bases). V lost 1 base, J lost 2 bases, and 10 bases lay in between. Germline CDR1 is LGHNA and CDR2 is YNFKEQ. CDR3 length: 15 residues. The chain's CDR3 is CASSQGGVFTDTQYF. The CDR3, as DNA: TGTGCCAGCAGCCAAGGGGGAGTCTTCACAGATACGCAGTATTTT.

Details on this clone: One end of the junction varies from germline; a read error may be responsible. The chain is built from TRBV7-2 and TRBJ2-1; a possible D gene is TRBD1 (5 bases). This CDR3 is 12 amino acids long. CDR1 and CDR2 (germline): SGHTA, FQGNSA. The CDR3 nucleotides read TGTGCCAGCAGCTTAGAACAGGCAAGGTTGGTCTTC. Translating it yields CASSLEQARLVF.

The chain uses TRBV7-8 and TRBJ1-1; a possible D gene is TRBD1 (6 bases). The ends were cut back, 0 bases at V and 6 bases at J, with 14 bases in the middle. The CDR3 is 15 amino acids. The germline CDR1 and CDR2 sequences are SGHVS and FQNEAQ. CDR3 residues: CASSLAYRESAEAFF. The DNA for the CDR3 is TGTGCCAGCAGCTTAGCGTACAGGGAATCGGCTGAAGCTTTCTTT.

The rearrangement joins TRBV5-8 to TRBJ1-4, with 10 positions matching TRBD1. V lost 2 bases, J lost 8 bases, and 6 bases stayed unmatched. The V gene's germline CDR1 is SGHTS and CDR2 YDEGEE. This CDR3 spans 15 amino acids. The chain's CDR3 is CASSLGGTGDEKLFF. The DNA of the CDR3 is TGTGCCAGCAGCTTAGGTGGGACAGGGGACGAAAAACTGTTTTTT.

The V gene is TRBV11-2, the J gene TRBJ1-6; D gene unclear. CDR1 SGHAT and CDR2 FQNNGV come from the germline V gene. The CDR3 is made up of 14 amino acids. Trimming shortened V by 5 bases and J by 14 bases, and 19 bases separated the two germline ends. The CDR3: CASSLSKARVALHF. The CDR3, as DNA: TGTGCCAGCAGCCTTTCTAAAGCCCGTGTGGCCCTCCACTTT. Using reference TRBV11-2 and TRBJ1-6 for the parts outside the CDR3, the full variable domain is EAGVAQSPRYKIIEKRQSVAFWCNPISGHATLYWYQQILGQGPKLLIQFQNNGVVDDSQLPKDRFSAERLKGVDSTLKIQPAKLEDSAVYLCASSLSKARVALHFGNGTRLTVT.

The chain joins TRBV5-1 to TRBJ2-7; D may be TRBD2 (7 bases). The CDR3 is made up of 11 amino acids. Germline assignment: CDR1 SGHRS and CDR2 YFSETQ. Trimming took off 7 bases at V and 6 bases at J, with 11 bases between the two ends. The CDR3 DNA sequence: TGCGCCAGCCGAGGGGGGGTCGAGCAGTACTTC. Protein: CASRGGVEQYF.

The chain is built from TRBV7-9 and TRBJ2-1; TRBD1 aligns across 7 bases. The V and J ends lost 4 bases and 8 bases, in that order; junction bases with no gene match: 11. The CDR3 loop spans 15 amino acids. Germline CDR1 is SEHNR and CDR2 is FQNEAQ (reference sequence). The CDR3 loop reads CASSSAGGLGDEQFF. DNA of the CDR3: TGTGCCAGCAGCTCAGCAGGGGGTTTAGGTGATGAGCAGTTCTTC.

For this clone: This sample includes further DNA sequences coding for the same CDR3. The rearrangement joins TRBV9 to TRBJ2-7; possible D gene TRBD1, 6 bases. This CDR3 spans 13 amino acids. The V end was cut by 5 bases, the J end by 0 bases, with 9 bases between. Germline V gene sequence: CDR1 SGDLS, CDR2 YYNGEE. CDR3 nucleotides: TGTGCCAGCAGTCGGACAGCCTCCTACGAGCAGTACTTC. Residues: CASSRTASYEQYF.

The chain joins TRBV5-6 to TRBJ2-3; a possible D gene is TRBD2 (5 bases). The CDR3 contains 14 residues. Germline loops: CDR1 SGHDT, CDR2 YYEEEE. V was shortened by 0 bases and J by 3 bases, with 8 bases between the two germline ends. The CDR3, as DNA: TGTGCCAGCAGCTTGGAACTAGGAACAGATACGCAGTATTTT. Translating gives CASSLELGTDTQYF.

J is TRBJ1-3 and V is TRBV6-5, with D perhaps TRBD1 (5 bases). This CDR3 is built from 14 residues. Trimming removed 6 bases at V and 8 bases at J, with 17 bases between. Germline CDR1 is MNHEY and CDR2 is SVGAGI. CDR3 sequence (DNA): TGTGCCAGCAGCCCCTTTGTGGGGGGGGACACCATATATTTT. It codes for CASSPFVGGDTIYF.